Following are 17 T cell receptor beta chains from one sample sequenced in a study of synovial regulatory T cells in juvenile arthritis. TCRdb's table, derived via immunoSEQ multiplex PCR, lists solely in-frame clones and lacks some. This table lists about 10,000 clones. Sequencing was done on a sample of Treg cells from blood. The subset was: remaining (HLA-DR-negative) circulating blood Treg cells. The receptors stem from a donor between 2 and 35 years old with juvenile idiopathic arthritis.

The chain recombines TRBV2 with TRBJ2-3; TCRdb's D call, TRBD1, is unchecked because there is no DNA. The CDR3 length is 13 residues. No coding sequence is recorded. The germline V gene has CDR1 SNHLY and CDR2 FYNNEI. CDR3 protein: CASSFRSTDTQYF.

V and J are TRBV6-1 and TRBJ1-2. Germline loops: CDR1 MNHNS, CDR2 SASEGT. This CDR3 has 13 residues. A DNA sequence was not provided. CDR3 region: CASTLGPNYGYTF.

The chain carries TRBV11-2 and TRBJ2-7; TCRdb names TRBD1, which stays unverified in the absence of DNA. Germline assignment: CDR1 SGHAT and CDR2 FQNNGV. The CDR3 is made up of 15 amino acids. No coding sequence is recorded. The chain's CDR3 is CASSNGQGALDEQYF.

The rearrangement joins TRBV29-1 to TRBJ1-1; TCRdb outputs TRBD1, but without DNA this stays unchecked. CDR1 and CDR2 from the germline V gene are SQVTM and ANQGSEA. This CDR3 has 13 amino acids. Only the protein sequence is given. The CDR3: CSVAPGAFTEAFF.

The chain combines TRBV7-9 with TRBJ1-1. The CDR3 has 12 amino acids. No DNA is recorded. The germline gives CDR1 SEHNR, CDR2 FQNEAQ (reference sequence). The CDR3 sequence: CASSLLEGEAFF.

Its frequency marks this clone as medium-sized. The V and J genes are TRBV30 and TRBJ1-3. The CDR3 is made up of 14 amino acids. There is no recorded DNA. Germline V CDR1 and CDR2: GTSNPN, SVGIG (reference sequence). The CDR3 spells CAWSVHGSGNTIYF.

This rearrangement joins TRBV6-6 to TRBJ1-1. There are 15 residues in the CDR3. The record lacks a DNA sequence. Germline CDR1 MNHNY, CDR2 SVGAGI (reference sequence). The chain's CDR3 is CASSYSWVLGTEAFF.

The V call is TRBV28, the J call TRBJ1-4; TCRdb reports TRBD1, a call that lacks DNA to check it against. CDR3 size: 16 residues. No DNA appears here. Germline CDR1 reads MDHEN; CDR2 reads SYDVKM. The CDR3 sequence is CASSFYAGTGDEKLFF.

The chain carries TRBV28 and TRBJ1-2. This CDR3 region has 15 residues. The protein alone is recorded here. Germline V gene lookup returns CDR1 MDHEN and CDR2 SYDVKM. The CDR3 reads CASSFNGNYLYGYTF.

J is TRBJ1-4 and V is TRBV5-1; without DNA, the TCRdb call of TRBD1 cannot be checked. The CDR3 loop spans 15 amino acids. DNA for this receptor is not on file. CDR1 and CDR2 from the germline V gene are SGHRS and YFSETQ. The CDR3 loop reads CASSRMTGLREKLFF. Using reference TRBV5-1 and TRBJ1-4 for the parts outside the CDR3, the full variable domain is KAGVTQTPRYLIKTRGQQVTLSCSPISGHRSVSWYQQTPGQGLQFLFEYFSETQRNKGNFPGRFSGRQFSNSRSEMNVSTLELGDSALYLCASSRMTGLREKLFFGSGTQLSVL.

The CDR3 sequence: CASKRGGVYEQYF. The rearrangement joins TRBV10-2 to TRBJ2-7; the D call of TRBD2 rests on TCRdb alone, since no DNA is present to check it. This CDR3 contains 13 residues. No DNA has been recorded. The germline V gene encodes CDR1 WSHSY and CDR2 SAAADI.

The chain uses TRBV5-1 and TRBJ1-4. The length of the CDR3 is 14 residues. The nucleotide record is missing. From germline, CDR1 is SGHRS and CDR2 YFSETQ. CDR3 protein: CASSSGGPNEKLFF.

This chain's CDR3 is CAISESRGTEAFF. This chain joins TRBV10-3 and TRBJ1-1. Germline values: CDR1 ENHRY, CDR2 SYGVKD. The CDR3 is 13 residues long. No nucleotide data were recorded.

The chain is built from TRBV2 and TRBJ1-2. The germline CDR1 and CDR2 sequences are SNHLY and FYNNEI. The length of the CDR3 is 12 residues. DNA is not recorded here. The CDR3 protein is CASKSGTYGYTF.

The chain couples TRBV25-1 to TRBJ2-6; TCRdb selects TRBD2, and the lack of DNA leaves this call unchecked. Germline V gives CDR1 MGHDK, CDR2 SYGVNS. The CDR3 has 13 amino acids. The DNA is not on file. The chain's CDR3 is CASRYSGANVLTF.

The chain uses TRBV5-5 and TRBJ1-3. The length of the CDR3 is 14 residues. No nucleotide data were recorded. Germline CDR1 and CDR2: SGHKS and YYEKEE (reference sequence). CDR3 amino acids: CASSLAGRGNTIYF. Using reference TRBV5-5 and TRBJ1-3 for the parts outside the CDR3, the full variable domain is DAGVTQSPTHLIKTRGQQVTLRCSPISGHKSVSWYQQVLGQGPQFIFQYYEKEERGRGNFPDRFSARQFPNYSSELNVNALLLGDSALYLCASSLAGRGNTIYFGEGSWLTVV.

The chain employs TRBV4-1 and TRBJ2-7. Germline assignment: CDR1 MGHRA and CDR2 YSYEKL. CDR3 size: 15 residues. The protein alone is recorded here. The CDR3 sequence is CASSQDSNLGIEQYF.